These 12 T cell receptor beta chains originate from one sample sequenced in a study of shared clonotypes between healthy human individuals. Produced via immunoSEQ multiplex PCR; TCRdb's table is partial and in-frame only. The sample includes some 790,000 clones, 72% seen only once; the top ten take over 1.5%. The material sequenced was memory CD4+ T cells sorted from blood. Stated subset: CD45RA-negative fraction. The receptor source for this set is a woman in her thirties in good health.

The chain carries TRBV19 and TRBJ2-5; D may be TRBD1 or TRBD2 (6 bases each). Germline-derived CDR1 and CDR2 are LNHDA and SQIVND (reference sequence). The germline V and J ends were trimmed by 7 bases and 5 bases, with 14 bases remaining between them. The CDR3 runs 13 residues. The chain's CDR3 is CASKSGADETQYF. The CDR3 nucleotides are TGTGCCAGTAAATCGGGGGCGGATGAGACCCAGTACTTC.

CDR3 DNA: TGTGCCAGCCAATCGACAGGGAACTATGGCTACACCTTC. Protein product: CASQSTGNYGYTF. The chain couples TRBV2 to TRBJ1-2; 7 nucleotides match TRBD1. CDR1 and CDR2 from the germline V gene are SNHLY and FYNNEI. The junction had 5 bases not matched to a gene; V was cut back by 8 bases and J by 2 bases. This CDR3 region has 13 residues.

The rearrangement uses TRBV6-1 and TRBJ1-2; a weak D match, TRBD1 (5 bases). Germline CDR1 reads MNHNS; CDR2 reads SASEGT. Trimming stripped 2 bases from V and 7 bases from J, with 20 bases between. This CDR3 comprises 16 residues. The CDR3, as DNA: TGTGCCAGCAGTGAACACGGTCAGGGATCATTCCTTGGCTACACCTTC. This translates into CASSEHGQGSFLGYTF.

This rearrangement joins TRBV7-8 to TRBJ1-2, with TRBD1 as a possible D gene (5 bases). Trimming left V 0 bases short and J 7 bases short, with 15 bases between. Germline V gene sequence: CDR1 SGHVS, CDR2 FQNEAQ. This CDR3 has 15 amino acids. Here the CDR3 DNA reads TGTGCCAGCAGCTTAGCGCTGGGCAGGGAAGGTGGCTACACCTTC. It encodes CASSLALGREGGYTF.

The V call is TRBV18, the J call TRBJ1-1; D is unresolved. This CDR3 region has 15 residues. Trimming left V 2 bases short and J 2 bases short, with 12 bases between. In germline, CDR1 is KGHSH, CDR2 LQKENI. CDR3 residues: CASSPSSQDNTEAFF. The CDR3 region has the DNA TGTGCCAGCTCACCATCGAGTCAGGACAACACTGAAGCTTTCTTT.

Comment on this clone: In the same sample, other DNA sequences code for this CDR3. This chain joins TRBV29-1 and TRBJ2-3, with D possibly being TRBD1 (6 bases). Trimming removed 6 bases at V and 6 bases at J, with 13 bases between. Looked up from germline, CDR1 is SQVTM and CDR2 is ANQGSEA. This CDR3 has 12 amino acids. CDR3 in amino acids: CSVDQGTDTQYF. The CDR3 nucleotides read TGCAGCGTCGACCAGGGGACGGATACGCAGTATTTT.

This clone was counted only a few times. The J gene is TRBJ1-2, the V gene TRBV5-4; 7 bases agree with TRBD1. Trimming at V came to 5 bases and at J to 3 bases, leaving 4 bases not matched to a gene. CDR3 length equals 13 residues. Germline CDR1 SGHNT, CDR2 YYREEE (reference sequence). The CDR3 region is CASSQGGDYGYTF. The CDR3 DNA sequence: TGTGCCAGCAGTCAGGGGGGTGACTATGGCTACACCTTC. Full variable domain (missing parts from reference TRBV5-4 and TRBJ1-2): ETGVTQSPTHLIKTRGQQVTLRCSSQSGHNTVSWYQQALGQGPQFIFQYYREEENGRGNFPPRFSGLQFPNYSSELNVNALELDDSALYLCASSQGGDYGYTFGSGTRLTVV.

The rearrangement joins TRBV6-1 to TRBJ1-3, with D possibly being TRBD1 (6 bases). CDR1 is MNHNS and CDR2 is SASEGT in the germline V gene. The V end lost 6 bases, the J end lost 3 bases, and 9 bases lay between the germline ends. The CDR3 has 13 amino acids. The CDR3 bases are TGTGCCAGCAGGGCAGGGGATGGAAACACCATATATTTT. Its translation: CASRAGDGNTIYF.

The sample holds one count of this clone. The CDR3 nucleotides are TGTGCCAGCAGCCAAGAACGGGGGCGGGAGAAAGGGAAAGGAAAGCAGTTCTTC. It codes for CASSQERGREKGKGKQFF. V is TRBV14 and J is TRBJ2-1; D is perhaps TRBD2 (7 bases). Trimming removed 0 bases from V and 11 bases from J, with 26 bases in between. The CDR3 loop spans 18 amino acids. Germline V CDR1 and CDR2: SGHDN, FVKESK.

The chain combines TRBV7-3 with TRBJ2-3; D is unresolved. The germline V gene has CDR1 SGHTA and CDR2 FQGTGA. The ends were cut back, 5 bases at V and 1 base at J, with 13 bases in the middle. CDR3 length equals 15 residues. CDR3 region: CASSLLLSGTDTQYF. The CDR3, as DNA: TGTGCCAGCAGCCTACTCCTCTCCGGCACAGATACGCAGTATTTT.

This clone was detected only once. The V gene is TRBV19, the J gene TRBJ1-4; D may be TRBD1 (5 bases). V dropped 6 bases and J dropped 0 bases, with 11 bases sitting between them. The CDR3 loop spans 15 amino acids. Germline CDR1 and CDR2: LNHDA and SQIVND (reference sequence). CDR3 DNA sequence: TGTGCCAGTAGGACGGAGGGGTCAACTAATGAAAAACTGTTTTTT. It translates to CASRTEGSTNEKLFF. Full variable domain (rest looked up from reference TRBV19 and TRBJ1-4): DGGITQSPKYLFRKEGQNVTLSCEQNLNHDAMYWYRQDPGQGLRLIYYSQIVNDFQKGDIAEGYSVSREKKESFPLTVTSAQKNPTAFYLCASRTEGSTNEKLFFGSGTQLSVL.

V usage is TRBV18 and J usage is TRBJ1-1; 8 bases are a match to TRBD1. The germline V gene has CDR1 KGHSH and CDR2 LQKENI. V shed 0 bases and J 4 bases; nucleotides not matched to a gene: 7. The CDR3 totals 16 residues. The CDR3 DNA is TGTGCCAGCTCACCACCGGTGGAACAGGGGGGCACTGAAGCTTTCTTT. Amino acid sequence: CASSPPVEQGGTEAFF. The full variable domain, rest sourced from reference TRBV18 and TRBJ1-1, is NAGVMQNPRHLVRRRGQEARLRCSPMKGHSHVYWYRQLPEEGLKFMVYLQKENIIDESGMPKERFSAEFPKEGPSILRIQQVVRGDSAAYFCASSPPVEQGGTEAFFGQGTRLTVV.